This T cell receptor beta chain was captured in a study of T cell responses to AZD1222 COVID-19 vaccine. TCRdb keeps only in-frame clones here, not all; method: immunoSEQ multiplex PCR. This table has 80,000 or so clones, 70% to 90% appearing once. The J segment lost 7 bases and the V segment lost 4 bases, leaving 12 bases of the junction unmatched. CDR3 length equals 16 residues. The germline CDR1 and CDR2 sequences are SGHRS and YFSETQ. The chain links TRBV5-1 to TRBJ2-3; TRBD1 matches 10 bases. This TCR derives from an adult in good health. This sample comprised peripheral blood, obtained on day 0 of MenACWY control vaccination. The chain's CDR3 is CASSPSPGQGTHTQYF. The CDR3, as DNA: TGCGCCAGCAGCCCATCTCCGGGACAGGGGACACATACGCAGTATTTT.